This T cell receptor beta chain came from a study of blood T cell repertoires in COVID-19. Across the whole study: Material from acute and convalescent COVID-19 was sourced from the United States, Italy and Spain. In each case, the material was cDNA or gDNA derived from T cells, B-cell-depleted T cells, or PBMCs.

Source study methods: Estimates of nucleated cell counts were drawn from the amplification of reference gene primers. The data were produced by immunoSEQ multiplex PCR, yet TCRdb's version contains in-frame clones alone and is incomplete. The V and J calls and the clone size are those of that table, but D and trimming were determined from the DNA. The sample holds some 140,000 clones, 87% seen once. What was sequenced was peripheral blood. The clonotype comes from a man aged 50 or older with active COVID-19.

The CDR3 reads CASSSGADGYTF. CDR3 nucleotide sequence: TGTGCCAGCAGCTCAGGGGCTGATGGCTACACCTTC. This sequence joins TRBV11-1 and TRBJ1-2; tentatively, D is TRBD1 (6 bases). V was clipped by 4 bases and J by 6 bases, with 9 bases between them. The V gene's germline CDR1 is SGHAT and CDR2 FQDESV (reference sequence). This CDR3 has 12 amino acids.